A selection of T cell receptor beta chains follows, all from one sample in a study of T cell repertoires in cytomegalovirus infection. The antigens these receptors bind are not known. TCRdb processed the reads anew with MiXCR; each CDR3 protein has one entry. The sample yields about 130,000 distinct CDR3 sequences, 20% to 30% seen once. The sample consisted of PBMCs, sequenced either directly or after in vitro stimulation (not recorded which). These receptors all stem from a human donor in good health (CMV status not recorded). Some clones in this sample may be carry-over from other donors' samples. The CDR3 runs from the conserved cysteine through the conserved F or W. A D gene is named only where the DNA matches it firmly. Rows may omit the clone size; those that give it use once, few, many or a size class.

>few|TRBD2|17|TRBV7-2|TRBJ2-3
TGTGCCAGCAGCTTAGCCTCTAGCGGGAGGGGGCCAGATACGCAGTATTTT
CASSLASSGRGPDTQYF
>many|-|13|TRBV12-3/TRBV12-4|TRBJ2-2
TGTGCCAGCAGTAAGACGACGCCCGGGGAGCTGTTTTTT
CASSKTTPGELFF
>many|TRBD1|14|TRBV24-1|TRBJ1-1
TGTGCCACCAGTCGAGGACAGGGAAACACTGAAGCTTTCTTT
CATSRGQGNTEAFF
>few|-|12|TRBV7-2|TRBJ2-7
TGTGCCAGCAGCAGGGAATCCTACGAGCAGTACTTC
CASSRESYEQYF
>few|-|14|TRBV7-9|TRBJ1-1
TGTGCCAGCAGCCGGGCCTCAGCCGGGACTGAAGCTTTCTTT
CASSRASAGTEAFF
>-|-|15|TRBV12-3/TRBV12-4|TRBJ1-1
TGTGCCAGCAGGGAAACGGAGACAGCGAACACTGAAGCTTTCTTT
CASRETETANTEAFF
>few|-|16|TRBV7-6|TRBJ1-3
TGTGCCAGCAGCTTACGTCGAGGGTCGAGCGGAAACACCATATATTTT
CASSLRRGSSGNTIYF
>-|-|13|TRBV30|TRBJ2-1
TGTGCCTGGAGTGTAAGTAAGAACAATGAGCAGTTCTTC
CAWSVSKNNEQFF
>few|-|13|TRBV30|TRBJ2-1
TGTGCCTGTGCCCCTCGGCGGGGCACTGAGCAGTTCTTC
CACAPRRGTEQFF
>-|TRBD1|16|TRBV6-2/TRBV6-3|TRBJ1-5
TGTGCCAGCAGTTTAACCCCCGGCAGGGGGGATCAGCCCCAGCATTTT
CASSLTPGRGDQPQHF
>-|-|15|TRBV12-5|TRBJ2-5
TGTGCTAGTGATGGCGGGACAAACTATCAAGAGACCCAGTACTTC
CASDGGTNYQETQYF
>many|-|14|TRBV7-2|TRBJ2-1
TGTGCCAGCAGCTTAGCGGAAGGCCCCAATGAGCAGTTCTTC
CASSLAEGPNEQFF
>-|-|15|TRBV19|TRBJ1-1
TGTGCCAGTAGTCGGGTTTCGGGAGGGGACACTGAAGCTTTCTTT
CASSRVSGGDTEAFF
>-|-|13|TRBV13|TRBJ1-1
TGTGCCAGCAGCTCGAACCTGAACACTGAAGCTTTCTTT
CASSSNLNTEAFF
>few|TRBD1|13|TRBV19|TRBJ2-7
TGTGCCAGTGCCGGGACAGGGATCTACGAGCAGTACTTC
CASAGTGIYEQYF
>few|-|13|TRBV7-2|TRBJ1-1
TGTGCCAGCAGCTTCTCAGGGCCCACTGAAGCTTTCTTT
CASSFSGPTEAFF